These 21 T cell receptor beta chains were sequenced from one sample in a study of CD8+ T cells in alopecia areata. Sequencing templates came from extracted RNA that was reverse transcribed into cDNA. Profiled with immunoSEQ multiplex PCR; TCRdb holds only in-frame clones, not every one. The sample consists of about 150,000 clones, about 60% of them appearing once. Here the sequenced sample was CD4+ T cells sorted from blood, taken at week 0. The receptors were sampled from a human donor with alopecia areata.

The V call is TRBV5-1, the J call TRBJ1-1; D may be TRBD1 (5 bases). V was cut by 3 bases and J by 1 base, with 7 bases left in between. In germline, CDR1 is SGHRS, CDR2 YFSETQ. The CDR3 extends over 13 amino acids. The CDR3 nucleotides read TGCGCCAGCAGCTCGACAGCGAACACTGAAGCTTTCTTT. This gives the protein CASSSTANTEAFF.

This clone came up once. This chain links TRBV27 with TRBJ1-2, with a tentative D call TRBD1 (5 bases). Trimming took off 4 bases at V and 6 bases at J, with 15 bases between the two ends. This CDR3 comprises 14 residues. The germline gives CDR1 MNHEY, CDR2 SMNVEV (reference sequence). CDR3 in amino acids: CASSSSLGANGYTF. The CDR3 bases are TGTGCCAGCAGTTCCTCCCTTGGGGCCAATGGCTACACCTTC.

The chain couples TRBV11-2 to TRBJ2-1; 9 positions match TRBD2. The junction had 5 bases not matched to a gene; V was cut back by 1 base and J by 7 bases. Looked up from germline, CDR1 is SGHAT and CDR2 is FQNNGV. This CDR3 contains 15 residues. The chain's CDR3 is CASSLGLAGVNEQFF. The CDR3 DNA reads TGTGCCAGCAGCTTAGGATTAGCGGGGGTTAATGAGCAGTTCTTC.

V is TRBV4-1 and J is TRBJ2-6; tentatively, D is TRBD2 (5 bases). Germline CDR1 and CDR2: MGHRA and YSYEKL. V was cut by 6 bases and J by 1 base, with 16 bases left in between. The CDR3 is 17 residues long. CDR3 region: CASSQVRGRSGANVLTF. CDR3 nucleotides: TGCGCCAGCAGTCAGGTTCGGGGAAGATCTGGGGCCAACGTCCTGACTTTC.

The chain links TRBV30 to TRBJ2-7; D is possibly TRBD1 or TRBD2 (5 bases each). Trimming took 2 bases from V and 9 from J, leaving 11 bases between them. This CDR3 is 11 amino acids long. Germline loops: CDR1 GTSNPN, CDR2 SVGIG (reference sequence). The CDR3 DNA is TGTGCCTGGAGTTCGGGGCCCTCGCAGTACTTC. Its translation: CAWSSGPSQYF.

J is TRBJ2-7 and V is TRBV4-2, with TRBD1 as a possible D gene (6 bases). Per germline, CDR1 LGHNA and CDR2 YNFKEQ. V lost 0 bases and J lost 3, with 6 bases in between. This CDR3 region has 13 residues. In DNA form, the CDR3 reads TGTGCCAGCAGCCAAGAACAGGGCTACGAGCAGTACTTC. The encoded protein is CASSQEQGYEQYF.

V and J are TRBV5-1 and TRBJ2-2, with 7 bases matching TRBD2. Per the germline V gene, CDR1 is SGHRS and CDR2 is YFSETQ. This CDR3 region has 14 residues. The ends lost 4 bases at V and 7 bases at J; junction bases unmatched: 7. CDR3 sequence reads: CASSPLGGNGELFF. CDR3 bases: TGCGCCAGCAGCCCCTTGGGGGGGAACGGGGAGCTGTTTTTT.

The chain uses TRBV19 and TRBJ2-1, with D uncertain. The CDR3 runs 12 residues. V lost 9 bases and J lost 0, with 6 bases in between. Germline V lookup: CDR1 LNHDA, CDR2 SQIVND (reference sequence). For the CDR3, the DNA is TGTGCCAGCCGCCGCTCCTACAATGAGCAGTTCTTC. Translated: CASRRSYNEQFF. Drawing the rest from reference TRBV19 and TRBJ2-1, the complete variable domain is DGGITQSPKYLFRKEGQNVTLSCEQNLNHDAMYWYRQDPGQGLRLIYYSQIVNDFQKGDIAEGYSVSREKKESFPLTVTSAQKNPTAFYLCASRRSYNEQFFGPGTRLTVL.

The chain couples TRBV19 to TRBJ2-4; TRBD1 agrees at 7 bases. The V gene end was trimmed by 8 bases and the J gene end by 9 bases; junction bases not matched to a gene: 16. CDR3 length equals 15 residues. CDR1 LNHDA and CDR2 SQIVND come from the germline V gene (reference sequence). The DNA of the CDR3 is TGTGCCAGTTCTTACCTGGACAGGAACGAATTCATTCAGTACTTC. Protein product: CASSYLDRNEFIQYF.

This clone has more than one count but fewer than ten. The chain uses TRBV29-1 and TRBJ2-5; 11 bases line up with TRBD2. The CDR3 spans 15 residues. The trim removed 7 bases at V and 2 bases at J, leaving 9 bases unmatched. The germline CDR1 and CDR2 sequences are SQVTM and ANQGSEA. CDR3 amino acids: CSAKRLAGIQETQYF. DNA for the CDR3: TGCAGCGCCAAACGACTAGCGGGAATACAAGAGACCCAGTACTTC.

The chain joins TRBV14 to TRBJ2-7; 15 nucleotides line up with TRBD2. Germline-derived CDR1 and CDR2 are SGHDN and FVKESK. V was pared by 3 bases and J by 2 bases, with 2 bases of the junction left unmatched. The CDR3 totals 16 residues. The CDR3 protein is CASSQGTSGGTYEQYF. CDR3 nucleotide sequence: TGTGCCAGCAGCCAGGGGACTAGCGGGGGGACCTACGAGCAGTACTTC.

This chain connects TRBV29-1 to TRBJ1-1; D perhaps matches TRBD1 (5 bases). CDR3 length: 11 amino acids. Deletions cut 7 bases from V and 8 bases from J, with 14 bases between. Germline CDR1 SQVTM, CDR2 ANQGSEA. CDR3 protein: CSGETGPEAFF. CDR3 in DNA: TGCAGCGGAGAAACAGGTCCCGAAGCTTTCTTT.

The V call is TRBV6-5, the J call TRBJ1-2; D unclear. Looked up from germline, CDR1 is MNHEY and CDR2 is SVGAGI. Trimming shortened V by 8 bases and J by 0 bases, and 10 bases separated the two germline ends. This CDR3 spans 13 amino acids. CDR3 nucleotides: TGTGCCAGCGTCGGCAGGACTAACTATGGCTACACCTTC. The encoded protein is CASVGRTNYGYTF.

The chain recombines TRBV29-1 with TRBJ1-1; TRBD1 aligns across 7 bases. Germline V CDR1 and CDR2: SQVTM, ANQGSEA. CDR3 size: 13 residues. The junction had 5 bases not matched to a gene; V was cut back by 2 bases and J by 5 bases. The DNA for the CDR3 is TGCAGCGTTGAAAGTCAGGGGGGAACTGAAGCTTTCTTT. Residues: CSVESQGGTEAFF.

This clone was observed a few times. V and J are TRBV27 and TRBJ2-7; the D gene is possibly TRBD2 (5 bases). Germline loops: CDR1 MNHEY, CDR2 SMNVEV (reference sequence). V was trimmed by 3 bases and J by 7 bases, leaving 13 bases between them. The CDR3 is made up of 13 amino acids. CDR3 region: CASSFQRAGEQYF. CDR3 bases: TGTGCCAGCAGTTTTCAGAGGGCTGGGGAGCAGTACTTC.

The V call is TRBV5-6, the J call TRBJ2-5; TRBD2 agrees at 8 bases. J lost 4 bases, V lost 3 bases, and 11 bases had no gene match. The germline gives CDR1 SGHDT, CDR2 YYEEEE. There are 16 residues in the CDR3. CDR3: CASSSPGGISRETQYF. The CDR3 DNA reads TGTGCCAGCAGCTCCCCGGGGGGGATCTCGCGAGAGACCCAGTACTTC.

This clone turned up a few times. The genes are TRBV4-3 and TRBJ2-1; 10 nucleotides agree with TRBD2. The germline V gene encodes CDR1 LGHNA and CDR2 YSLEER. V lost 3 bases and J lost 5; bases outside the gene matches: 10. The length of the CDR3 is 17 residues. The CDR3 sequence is CASSQARVAGGHNEQFF. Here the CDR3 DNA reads TGCGCCAGCAGCCAGGCCCGAGTAGCGGGGGGCCACAATGAGCAGTTCTTC.

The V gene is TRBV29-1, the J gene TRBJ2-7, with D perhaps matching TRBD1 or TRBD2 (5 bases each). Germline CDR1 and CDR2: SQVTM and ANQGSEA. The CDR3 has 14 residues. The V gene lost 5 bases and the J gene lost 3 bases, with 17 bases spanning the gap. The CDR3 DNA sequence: TGCAGCGTTTTGGGGGACGGTTCGGTCTACGAGCAGTACTTC. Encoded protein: CSVLGDGSVYEQYF.

The CDR3 DNA follows: TGTGCCAGCAGCCAAGAAGGCCAGGGCCCAAATCAGCCCCAGCATTTT. Amino acids: CASSQEGQGPNQPQHF. The chain combines TRBV4-2 with TRBJ1-5, with D perhaps TRBD1 (5 bases). Germline V gene data show CDR1 as LGHNA and CDR2 as YNFKEQ. The CDR3 extends over 16 amino acids. Trimming removed 0 bases at V and 4 bases at J, with 13 bases between.

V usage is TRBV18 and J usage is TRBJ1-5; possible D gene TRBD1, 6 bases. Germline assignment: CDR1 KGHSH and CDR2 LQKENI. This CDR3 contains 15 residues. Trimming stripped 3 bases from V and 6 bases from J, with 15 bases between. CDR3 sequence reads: CASSPEGGFGQPQHF. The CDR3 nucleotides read TGTGCCAGCTCACCTGAGGGGGGTTTTGGTCAGCCCCAGCATTTT.

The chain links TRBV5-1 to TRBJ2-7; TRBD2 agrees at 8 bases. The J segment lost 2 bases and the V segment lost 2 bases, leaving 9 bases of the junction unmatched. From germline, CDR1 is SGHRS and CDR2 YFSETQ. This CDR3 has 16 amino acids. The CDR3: CASSFNLDGGAYEQYF. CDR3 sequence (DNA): TGCGCCAGCAGCTTTAATTTAGACGGGGGGGCCTACGAGCAGTACTTC.